The 3 T cell receptor beta chains presented below share a single source sample, sequenced in a study of CD4+ T cells in melanoma. Profiled with immunoSEQ multiplex PCR; TCRdb holds only in-frame clones, not every one. Of 50,000 or so clones listed, roughly 89% are singletons. Sequencing input: peripheral blood. The receptors originated from a human donor with melanoma.

The genes are TRBV27 and TRBJ2-1; D possibly corresponds to TRBD1 (5 bases). This CDR3 region has 16 residues. Germline V gene lookup returns CDR1 MNHEY and CDR2 SMNVEV (reference sequence). The V and J ends lost 6 bases and 0 bases respectively, with 15 bases between them. This chain's CDR3 is CASSRHRSDSYNEQFF. Written as DNA, the CDR3 is TGTGCCAGCAGCCGACACAGGTCCGACTCCTACAATGAGCAGTTCTTC.

This sequence joins TRBV28 and TRBJ2-3; weak D call: TRBD2 (7 bases). The CDR3 totals 18 residues. Germline assignment: CDR1 MDHEN and CDR2 SYDVKM. V gave up 3 bases and J gave up 3 bases, with 22 bases separating them. The CDR3 region has the DNA TGTGCCAGCAGTTTCGGTGTAGGGGGGGGCGTCTCGACAGATACGCAGTATTTT. Its translation: CASSFGVGGGVSTDTQYF.

The V call is TRBV7-9, the J call TRBJ1-1, with D hard to call. Germline V CDR1 and CDR2: SEHNR, FQNEAQ (reference sequence). V lost 1 base to trimming and J lost 4 bases, with 4 bases between them. CDR3 length: 12 residues. CDR3 in DNA: TGTGCCAGCAGCTTAGGTTTCACTGAAGCTTTCTTT. It is translated as CASSLGFTEAFF.